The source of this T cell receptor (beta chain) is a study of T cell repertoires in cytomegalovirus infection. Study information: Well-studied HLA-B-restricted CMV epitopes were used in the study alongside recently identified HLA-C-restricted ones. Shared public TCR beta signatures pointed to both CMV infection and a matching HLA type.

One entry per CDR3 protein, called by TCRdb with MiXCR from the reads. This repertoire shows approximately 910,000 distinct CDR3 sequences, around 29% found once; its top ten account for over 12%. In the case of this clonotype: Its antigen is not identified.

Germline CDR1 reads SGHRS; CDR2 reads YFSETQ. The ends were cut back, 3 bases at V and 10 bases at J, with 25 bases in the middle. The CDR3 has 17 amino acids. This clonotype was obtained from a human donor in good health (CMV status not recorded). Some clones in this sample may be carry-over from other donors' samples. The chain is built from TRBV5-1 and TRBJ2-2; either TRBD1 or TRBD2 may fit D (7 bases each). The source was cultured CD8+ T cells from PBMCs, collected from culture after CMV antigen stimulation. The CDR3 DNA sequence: TGCGCCAGCAGCTCACAAAAATACAAGGGAGGGGGCGTGGAGCTGTTTTTT. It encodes CASSSQKYKGGGVELFF.